This T cell receptor beta chain is drawn from a study of Tregs in tolerant kidney transplant recipients. Measured with immunoSEQ multiplex PCR; TCRdb has only the in-frame clones, and not every one. The top ten clones hold 2.5% to 3.5% of a sample with 16,000 or so clones, about 57% of them seen once. About this clone: Its antigen is still unknown.

This CDR3 has 15 amino acids. After removal of 3 bases from V and 4 bases from J, the junction contained 3 bases not matched to a gene. Per germline, CDR1 SGHTA and CDR2 FQGNSA. The chain uses TRBV7-2 and TRBJ2-3, with TRBD2 matching over 11 bases. The origin of this receptor is a human donor in good health. Sequencing was done on a sample of Tregs from blood cultured with allogeneic cells. DNA for the CDR3: TGTGCCAGCAGCTTGACTAGCGGGGTGGCAGATACGCAGTATTTT. The encoded protein is CASSLTSGVADTQYF.